This T cell receptor (beta chain) derives from a study of vaccination and CD4 T cells after COVID-19 (dated by TCRdb to the early 2020s). Notes on the research overall: SARS-CoV-2 positivity had been established in the convalescent patients by nasal swab PCR, and mild disease was recorded in roughly 9 of these patients and severe disease in one. In 9 to 11 COVID-19 convalescent patients and a handful of infection-naive healthy vaccine recipients, researchers compared the spike-specific CD4+ TCR repertoire from before mRNA vaccination with the repertoire from after. Participants got two doses of the Pfizer-BioNTech BNT162b2 vaccine (n=8) or two doses of the Moderna mRNA-1273 vaccine (n=2). In the convalescent cohort there were six males and four females, among whom were two Hispanic individuals, seven Caucasians, two Asians and one multiracial person. The cultures were stimulated with overlapping spike peptide pools from SARS-CoV-2 and from the common cold coronaviruses HCoV-NL63, HCoV-OC43 and HCoV-229E. Post-vaccine blood samples were obtained a median of approximately 70 days after the second vaccine dose, with a range of about 12 to 241 days. Post-COVID blood samples from convalescent patients were collected a median of roughly 100 days after diagnosis, with a range of 35 to 161 days. As controls, cultures received a CEFX viral epitope pool (the positive control), an HIV-1 Nef peptide pool (the negative control), or no peptide at all. Points the paper makes about the study in general: In convalescent patients, a median about 90% of post-vaccine SARS-CoV-2-reactive clones were detected only after vaccination, and vaccine-specific priming was suggested by this finding. An increase in the median number of SARS-CoV-2-reactive clonotypes from 21 after infection to 38 after vaccination was observed, but the change was not found to be significant. The number of convalescent patients in the study was relatively small, and the study did not examine early timepoints following natural infection. Nearly all vaccine-specific clones in convalescent patients (304 of 307) were mono-reactive for SARS-CoV-2 spike rather than cross-reactive with common cold coronaviruses.

The library was prepared using PCR. At the Johns Hopkins FTIC core, DNA from the cultured CD4+ T cells underwent TCR sequencing with the Oncomine TCR Beta short-read assay. Genomic DNA was extracted from the cultured CD4+ T cells with the QIAamp micro DNA kit. Oncomine TCR Beta libraries made from cultured CD4+ T cells were pooled using unique dual indexes and sequenced on an Illumina iSeq 100. From the authors' description of their analysis: Non-productive sequences were removed, and CDR3s that did not start with C, did not end with F or W, or were shorter than 7 amino acids were discarded. Antigen-specific clonotypes were identified using the MANAFEST web application through comparison of peptide-stimulated wells with reference and other culture wells. An FDR below 0.05, an odds ratio above 5, and a productive frequency above 0.1% in at least two of three replicate wells were required for clones to be considered positive. A clonotype counted as cross-reactive if it showed significant expansion both in the SARS-CoV-2 spike wells and in at least one common cold coronavirus spike condition. Similarity between CDR3 sequences was evaluated in R version 3.6.1 using Levenshtein distances (stringdist) and unrooted phylogenetic trees (ape). Using fastp trimming at Q25 and MiXCR clonotype assembly, TCRdb reanalyzed the public sequencing data and kept in-frame beta chains. A single entry per CDR3 protein holds the most common genes and DNA from its merged rows. In this record, the V and J calls reflect TCRdb's handling and not the investigators' own analysis. The sample table lists fewer than 9,500 distinct CDR3 sequences, 60% to 70% of them with a count of one. Approximately 17% of the sample is in the top ten clones.

V is reduced by 7 bases and J by 1 base, leaving a spacing of 13 bases between them. The CDR3 starts with the cysteine, ends with the phenylalanine, and has 14 residues. The entry retains the CDR3 DNA only, 42 bases that are in frame from base 1. The CDR1 and CDR2 encoded by the germline V gene are SQVTM and ANQGSEA. What this sample's treatment or condition label stands for: approximately 10-day PBMC culture with coronavirus spike peptide pools or control peptides (ViraFEST assay). To expand antigen-specific T cells with peptide pools and then pick out the expanded clonotypes through TCR sequencing, the study relied on the ViraFEST assay. The positive SARS-CoV-2 PCR tests of the convalescent patients were dated from March to December 2020, before the Alpha, Beta and Delta variants emerged in the United States. Each well held roughly 2.2 million PBMCs cultured in IMDM containing roughly 5% human AB serum and approximately 9.6 IU/ml IL-2, with 8 to 10 ug/ml peptide pools added. On days 3 and 7, half of the culture medium was replaced with fresh IL-2-containing medium. CD4+ T cells were isolated after 10 days of culture through negative selection using the EasySep CD4+ T cell isolation kit. Ficoll-Paque Plus gradient centrifugation was used to isolate PBMCs from whole blood, and the isolated PBMCs were then either used fresh or cryopreserved at -140C. Each culture condition was generally run in triplicate wells.

As for this clonotype: The specificity of this receptor is unknown. No much larger clone is present one base from it, and per-base qualities are unavailable.

The sequence links TRBV29-1 to TRBJ2-2, and TRBD2 may be the D gene, going by 5 matching bases. The sequence was obtained from a human donor who had recovered from COVID-19. Sequenced input: CD4+ T cells from blood, cultured in vitro. The bases read TGCAGCGCCGAGGGTACTTGGAACACCGGGGAGCTGTTTTTT. Its protein is CSAEGTWNTGELFF.